Below are 29 T cell receptor beta chains sequenced from a single sample in a study of blood T cell repertoires in COVID-19. Generated by immunoSEQ multiplex PCR, the TCRdb table keeps only in-frame clones and is missing some. The table includes 250,000 to 350,000 clones, about 88% detected once. Specimen: peripheral blood. The receptors originated from a woman in her twenties or thirties with COVID-19, enrolled during active disease.

V usage is TRBV2 and J usage is TRBJ2-3, with 7 bases that match TRBD2. Germline loops: CDR1 SNHLY, CDR2 FYNNEI. This CDR3 contains 13 residues. Trimming took 11 bases from V and 3 from J; bases not matched to a gene: 8. CDR3 sequence reads: CAGRGEGTDTQYF. DNA of the CDR3: TGTGCCGGGAGAGGGGAGGGGACAGATACGCAGTATTTT.

DNA for the CDR3: TGTGCCAGCAGGGCCGGGACAGGGAGCAATCAGCCCCAGCATTTT. Its protein product is CASRAGTGSNQPQHF. The rearrangement joins TRBV28 to TRBJ1-5, with TRBD1 matching over 9 bases. Germline CDR1 is MDHEN and CDR2 is SYDVKM. After removal of 6 bases from V and 1 base from J, the junction contained 4 bases not matched to a gene. This CDR3 comprises 15 residues.

This rearrangement joins TRBV25-1 to TRBJ1-1, with a weak D call TRBD1 (6 bases). V was pared by 6 bases and J by 4 bases, with 12 bases between. CDR1 is MGHDK, CDR2 SYGVNS, per germline. There are 13 residues in the CDR3. CDR3 DNA: TGTGCCAGCAGGGGCAGGGGTCCCACTGAAGCTTTCTTT. This sequence encodes CASRGRGPTEAFF.

The V gene is TRBV14, the J gene TRBJ2-7, with D possibly TRBD2 on 5 matching bases. CDR1 SGHDN and CDR2 FVKESK come from the germline V gene. The CDR3 extends over 14 amino acids. Trimming removed 2 bases at V and 4 bases at J, with 12 bases between. CDR3 sequence reads: CASSQPGRRYEQYF. CDR3 in DNA: TGTGCCAGCAGCCAACCCGGCAGGAGGTACGAGCAGTACTTC.

This sequence joins TRBV7-9 and TRBJ1-5; 8 positions match TRBD1. Germline CDR1 SEHNR, CDR2 FQNEAQ (reference sequence). Trimming cost V 5 bases and J 4 bases; bases outside gene matches: 4. This CDR3 contains 14 residues. The CDR3 DNA sequence: TGTGCCAGCAGCCCGGGACAGGTAAATCAGCCCCAGCATTTT. It encodes CASSPGQVNQPQHF. Looking up the rest from reference TRBV7-9 and TRBJ1-5 gives the full variable domain: DTGVSQNPRHKITKRGQNVTFRCDPISEHNRLYWYRQTLGQGPEFLTYFQNEAQLEKSRLLSDRFSAERPKGSFSTLEIQRTEQGDSAMYLCASSPGQVNQPQHFGDGTRLSIL.

The chain has TRBV28 and TRBJ1-5; TRBD1 aligns across 10 bases. Germline CDR1 is MDHEN and CDR2 is SYDVKM. V lost 5 bases to trimming and J lost 3 bases; unmatched junction nucleotides: 4. The CDR3 length is 15 residues. The DNA of the CDR3 is TGTGCCAGCAGTGCGACAGGGGGCCCCAATCAGCCCCAGCATTTT. Amino acids: CASSATGGPNQPQHF.

The chain uses TRBV4-3 and TRBJ2-7; no clear D. The CDR3 contains 16 residues. V shed 0 bases and J shed 3 bases, with 15 bases lying between them. CDR1 is LGHNA and CDR2 is YSLEER in the germline V gene. This CDR3 reads CASSQEASVRYYEQYF. The DNA for the CDR3 is TGCGCCAGCAGCCAAGAAGCGAGCGTACGATACTACGAGCAGTACTTC.

This clone was counted between two and nine times. The J gene is TRBJ2-7, the V gene TRBV21-1; TRBD1 was called by the table and not checked on the DNA. TRBV21-1 is described as a pseudogene. CDR3 length: 14 residues. CDR3 sequence: CASSPRQGAYEQYF. The CDR3, as DNA: TGTGCCAGCAGCCCTCGACAGGGAGCCTACGAGCAGTACTTC.

The chain employs TRBV28 and TRBJ1-4; TRBD1 aligns across 7 bases. This CDR3 has 14 amino acids. The germline V gene encodes CDR1 MDHEN and CDR2 SYDVKM. Germline trimming cut 7 bases from V and 2 bases from J; bases unmatched to any gene: 4. CDR3 residues: CASTDRVTNEKLFF. The CDR3 DNA is TGTGCCAGCACAGACAGGGTTACTAATGAAAAACTGTTTTTT.

V and J are TRBV7-3 and TRBJ1-1; possibly TRBD1 for D (6 bases). The germline gives CDR1 SGHTA, CDR2 FQGTGA. There are 13 residues in the CDR3. V was shortened by 5 bases and J by 6 bases, with 13 bases between the two germline ends. As DNA, the CDR3 is TGTGCCAGCAGCCTGGACAGTTTCGCTGAAGCTTTCTTT. Protein product: CASSLDSFAEAFF.

In regard to this clone: The sample carries other DNA sequences with the same CDR3. The genes are TRBV4-3 and TRBJ2-1; D might be TRBD1 (6 bases). Looked up from germline, CDR1 is LGHNA and CDR2 is YSLEER. V dropped 3 bases and J dropped 6 bases, with 12 bases sitting between them. This CDR3 contains 14 residues. The CDR3 reads CASSHLQGSNEQFF. The CDR3 DNA reads TGCGCCAGCAGCCATCTACAGGGTTCCAATGAGCAGTTCTTC.

The CDR3 DNA follows: TGTGCCAGCAGAGGACAACTCTCCTACGAGCAGTACTTC. It codes for CASRGQLSYEQYF. The chain couples TRBV6-6 to TRBJ2-7; TRBD1 might be the D (5 bases). V was trimmed by 6 bases and J by 0 bases, leaving 9 bases between them. The CDR3 is made up of 13 amino acids. Germline-derived CDR1 and CDR2 are MNHNY and SVGAGI (reference sequence).

This rearrangement joins TRBV6-4 to TRBJ2-2; TRBD1 might be the D (5 bases). V lost 2 bases, J lost 4 bases, and 5 bases lay in between. From germline, CDR1 is MRHNA and CDR2 SNTAGT. The CDR3 spans 13 residues. The CDR3 DNA is TGTGCCAGCAGTGACAGGGGCACCGGGGAGCTGTTTTTT. Encoded protein: CASSDRGTGELFF.

The V and J genes are TRBV3-1 (or the pseudogene TRBV3-2) and TRBJ1-2; TRBD1 is a possible D gene (5 bases). The CDR3 spans 16 residues. Per germline, CDR1 LGHDT and CDR2 YNNKEL (reference sequence). The V end was cut by 0 bases, the J end by 8 bases, with 19 bases between. The CDR3: CASSQDTGGRVTGYTF. CDR3 nucleotides: TGTGCCAGCAGCCAAGATACAGGCGGCAGGGTAACGGGCTACACCTTC.

The DNA of the CDR3 is TGCGCCAGCAGCCAGGCTTTGTGGGACTCTAATTCACCCCTCCACTTT. It translates to CASSQALWDSNSPLHF. The chain joins TRBV4-1 to TRBJ1-6; possibly TRBD1 for D (5 bases). V shed 3 bases and J shed 6 bases, with 15 bases lying between them. Germline lookup yields CDR1 MGHRA and CDR2 YSYEKL. The CDR3 totals 16 residues.

This rearrangement joins TRBV14 to TRBJ1-2; 8 nucleotides align to TRBD1. With 1 base clipped from V and 6 bases from J, the junction kept 1 base outside the gene matches. The CDR3 extends over 13 amino acids. CDR1 is SGHDN, CDR2 FVKESK, per germline. The CDR3 nucleotides are TGTGCCAGCAGCCAAGTCAGGGGGCATGGCTACACCTTC. Residues: CASSQVRGHGYTF.

The chain combines TRBV2 with TRBJ2-7; TRBD1 might be the D (6 bases). The V gene's germline CDR1 is SNHLY and CDR2 FYNNEI. The CDR3 runs to 15 residues. V was clipped by 8 bases and J by 0 bases, with 17 bases between them. CDR3 sequence reads: CASYETGRSSYEQYF. The CDR3 DNA sequence: TGTGCCAGCTACGAGACAGGAAGGAGCTCCTACGAGCAGTACTTC.

V usage is TRBV28 and J usage is TRBJ1-2, with D unresolved. Trimming pared 6 bases from V and 5 bases from J, leaving 16 bases between. The CDR3 loop spans 14 amino acids. In germline, CDR1 is MDHEN, CDR2 SYDVKM. Here the CDR3 DNA reads TGTGCCAGCAGCCCCTTGGCAGTCCGTTATGGCTACACCTTC. Translating it yields CASSPLAVRYGYTF.

The rearrangement links TRBV5-4 to TRBJ2-7; TRBD2 matches at 9 bases. Germline V gene lookup returns CDR1 SGHNT and CDR2 YYREEE (reference sequence). V dropped 4 bases and J dropped 3; count of bases not matched to a gene: 5. This CDR3 region has 14 residues. The CDR3 DNA sequence: TGTGCCAGCAGCACTAGCGGGCACCTCTACGAGCAGTACTTC. Translated, it gives CASSTSGHLYEQYF.

The chain recombines TRBV5-5 with TRBJ1-1; D remains ambiguous. Between the trimmed V and J ends, which lost 4 bases and 2 bases, there was a span of 9 bases. The CDR3 covers 13 residues. Looked up from germline, CDR1 is SGHKS and CDR2 is YYEKEE (reference sequence). The CDR3 loop reads CASSTSGNTEAFF. As DNA, the CDR3 is TGTGCCAGCAGCACCTCAGGTAACACTGAAGCTTTCTTT.

V usage is TRBV25-1 and J usage is TRBJ2-7; TRBD2 aligns across 12 bases. The CDR3 totals 15 residues. V was pared by 3 bases and J by 2 bases, with 2 bases of the junction left unmatched. Per the germline V gene, CDR1 is MGHDK and CDR2 is SYGVNS. In DNA, the CDR3 is TGTGCCAGCAGTGACCGGACTAGCGGGGCCTACGAGCAGTACTTC. Residues: CASSDRTSGAYEQYF.

The chain joins TRBV7-9 to TRBJ1-1, with D possibly matching TRBD1 (6 bases). Deletions cut 7 bases from V and 3 bases from J, with 15 bases between. This CDR3 spans 14 amino acids. From germline, CDR1 is SEHNR and CDR2 FQNEAQ (reference sequence). As DNA, the CDR3 is TGTGCCAGCACCACGGGGGGGCAGTACACTGAAGCTTTCTTT. Translating it yields CASTTGGQYTEAFF.

The chain couples TRBV19 to TRBJ1-1; D is perhaps TRBD1 (5 bases). This CDR3 region has 13 residues. With 4 bases removed from V and 5 bases from J, the gap between germline ends came to 11 bases. Germline CDR1 is LNHDA and CDR2 is SQIVND (reference sequence). The CDR3 sequence is CASSRRGETEAFF. CDR3 DNA: TGTGCCAGTAGTAGGAGGGGCGAAACTGAAGCTTTCTTT.

The chain uses TRBV27 and TRBJ2-2; 8 bases agree with TRBD2. This CDR3 has 14 residues. V dropped 6 bases and J dropped 6; count of bases not matched to a gene: 6. The germline gives CDR1 MNHEY, CDR2 SMNVEV (reference sequence). Written as DNA, the CDR3 is TGTGCCAGCAGAGGGCAGCGGGAGTCCGGGGAGCTGTTTTTT. It is translated as CASRGQRESGELFF.

This clone appeared a single time. The chain is built from TRBV28 and TRBJ2-2, with a weak D call TRBD1 (6 bases). Germline CDR1 reads MDHEN; CDR2 reads SYDVKM. Trimming pared 7 bases from V and 11 bases from J, leaving 17 bases between. The CDR3 is 13 residues long. The CDR3, as DNA: TGTGCCAGCACCTTCAGGGGCAGTCTCGAGCTGTTTTTT. It translates to CASTFRGSLELFF. Full variable domain (remainder filled in from reference TRBV28 and TRBJ2-2): DVKVTQSSRYLVKRTGEKVFLECVQDMDHENMFWYRQDPGLGLRLIYFSYDVKMKEKGDIPEGYSVSREKKERFSLILESASTNQTSMYLCASTFRGSLELFFGEGSRLTVL.

This clone is a singleton in its sample. The rearrangement joins TRBV4-2 to TRBJ2-7, with D possibly TRBD2 on 6 matching bases. Between the trimmed V and J ends, which lost 0 bases and 6 bases, there was a span of 9 bases. The CDR3 is 13 residues long. Germline loops: CDR1 LGHNA, CDR2 YNFKEQ. The CDR3 region has the DNA TGTGCCAGCAGCCAAGAATTCGGGGGCGAGCAGTACTTC. It yields the protein CASSQEFGGEQYF.

In this sample, this clone turned up once. The rearrangement uses TRBV27 and TRBJ2-1; D remains unclear. Germline CDR1 MNHEY, CDR2 SMNVEV (reference sequence). The V end lost 3 bases, the J end lost 7 bases, and 7 bases lay between the germline ends. CDR3 length equals 12 residues. CDR3 nucleotide sequence: TGTGCCAGCAGTTTTCCCGGGAATGAGCAGTTCTTC. Protein: CASSFPGNEQFF.

The chain joins TRBV11-2 to TRBJ2-7; 13 nucleotides agree with TRBD2. Germline trimming cut 1 base from V and 0 bases from J; bases unmatched to any gene: 0. The germline CDR1 and CDR2 sequences are SGHAT and FQNNGV. This CDR3 is built from 16 residues. CDR3 DNA: TGTGCCAGCAGCTTAGGGACTAGCGGGAGCTCCTACGAGCAGTACTTC. This gives the protein CASSLGTSGSSYEQYF.

The chain recombines TRBV29-1 with TRBJ1-1; no firm D call. V was clipped by 4 bases and J by 2 bases, with 11 bases between them. The CDR3 extends over 13 amino acids. CDR1 and CDR2 from the germline V gene are SQVTM and ANQGSEA. For the CDR3, the DNA is TGCAGCGTTGTCCCGCGTACCAACACTGAAGCTTTCTTT. Amino acids: CSVVPRTNTEAFF.